This T cell receptor beta chain was sequenced for a study of blood T cell repertoires in COVID-19. Study overall: The United States, Italy and Spain supplied acute and convalescent COVID-19 samples. Sources were T cells, B-cell-depleted T cells, or PBMCs; the material itself was cDNA or gDNA.

Recruits, aged roughly 18 to 89 years, lived in around 24 US areas. Original analysis: The assay estimated nucleated cells by amplifying reference gene primers. The protocol was immunoSEQ multiplex PCR, while the TCRdb copy is restricted to in-frame clones and leaves out a portion. V and J calls and clone size are given by that table; D and trimming were obtained from the DNA. The table records roughly 290,000 clones, 80% to 90% of them present only once. Germline V gene data show CDR1 as WNHNN and CDR2 as SYGVQD (reference sequence). Trimming cost V 7 bases and J 4 bases; bases outside gene matches: 14. This CDR3 region has 16 residues.

This sequence was found in a man aged 25-45 years who had recovered from COVID-19. V is TRBV10-1 and J is TRBJ1-1; 8 positions agree with TRBD1. Sequencing input: PBMCs or T cells enriched from blood (not recorded which). The CDR3 nucleotides are TGCGCCAGCAAGATTCCGGACAGGGAGGGGAGCACTGAAGCTTTCTTT. Translating gives CASKIPDREGSTEAFF.